Below are 28 T cell receptor beta chains sequenced from a single sample in a study of response to subunit inactivated influenza vaccine. Each CDR3 protein is one row after TCRdb ran MiXCR on the RT-PCR reads. The data hold more than 600,000 distinct CDR3 sequences, with approximately 17% observed a single time. The starting material was PBMCs from blood, obtained around 5 days after vaccination. All receptors come from a man aged 50 to 60 who received an inactivated influenza vaccine.

In this sample, this clonotype turned up a few times. The chain employs TRBV2 and TRBJ2-1, with TRBD2 matching over 11 bases. The CDR3 covers 17 residues. J lost 0 bases, V lost 5 bases, and 6 bases had no gene match. CDR1 and CDR2 from the germline V gene are SNHLY and FYNNEI. CDR3 residues: CASSWGLAVSSYNEQFF. DNA for the CDR3: TGTGCCAGCAGTTGGGGACTAGCGGTGAGCTCCTACAATGAGCAGTTCTTC. The full variable domain, rest sourced from reference TRBV2 and TRBJ2-1, is EPEVTQTPSHQVTQMGQEVILRCVPISNHLYFYWYRQILGQKVEFLVSFYNNEISEKSEIFDDQFSVERPDGSNFTLKIRSTKLEDSAMYFCASSWGLAVSSYNEQFFGPGTRLTVL.

V gene TRBV6-2 or TRBV6-3 combines with J gene TRBJ2-1; unclear D gene. The CDR3 totals 12 residues. Germline-derived CDR1 and CDR2 are MNHEY and SVGEGT. V dropped 5 bases and J dropped 8 bases, with 10 bases sitting between them. Written as DNA, the CDR3 is TGTGCCAGCAGTAGTCGGAGTGATGAGCAGTTCTTC. Protein sequence: CASSSRSDEQFF.

The CDR3 region has the DNA TGTGCCAGCAGTTACTCGACTAGAATGAGGGATACGCAGTATTTT. This gives the protein CASSYSTRMRDTQYF. The chain uses TRBV6-5 and TRBJ2-3, with D perhaps TRBD2 (6 bases). The CDR3 extends over 15 amino acids. V shed 0 bases and J shed 6 bases, with 13 bases lying between them. Looked up from germline, CDR1 is MNHEY and CDR2 is SVGAGI.

This clonotype showed up just a few times. The rearrangement joins TRBV7-9 to TRBJ2-1; 9 bases line up with TRBD2. Germline V gene lookup returns CDR1 SEHNR and CDR2 FQNEAQ (reference sequence). V lost 3 bases and J lost 2; bases outside the gene matches: 5. The CDR3 sequence is 16 residues long. CDR3 sequence: CASSLIIAGAYNEQFF. CDR3 nucleotides: TGTGCCAGCAGCTTGATTATAGCGGGAGCCTACAATGAGCAGTTCTTC.

This clonotype has just a few counts. V gene TRBV5-1 combines with J gene TRBJ1-1, with 8 positions matching TRBD1. This CDR3 has 15 amino acids. V trimming: 0 bases; J trimming: 3 bases; junction bases outside the gene matches: 4. CDR1 and CDR2 (germline): SGHRS, YFSETQ. CDR3 region: CASSLAPGGDTEAFF. CDR3 DNA sequence: TGCGCCAGCAGCTTGGCTCCAGGGGGCGACACTGAAGCTTTCTTT. Looking up the rest from reference TRBV5-1 and TRBJ1-1 gives the full variable domain: KAGVTQTPRYLIKTRGQQVTLSCSPISGHRSVSWYQQTPGQGLQFLFEYFSETQRNKGNFPGRFSGRQFSNSRSEMNVSTLELGDSALYLCASSLAPGGDTEAFFGQGTRLTVV.

In its sample, this clonotype was seen a few times. V gene TRBV7-2 combines with J gene TRBJ2-2; D tentatively fits TRBD1 or TRBD2 (6 bases each). The CDR3 runs to 17 residues. Germline V gene data show CDR1 as SGHTA and CDR2 as FQGNSA. The V end was cut by 3 bases, the J end by 4 bases, with 18 bases between. CDR3 residues: CASSFTGGGVGTGELFF. CDR3 sequence (DNA): TGTGCCAGCAGCTTTACCGGGGGCGGAGTGGGCACCGGGGAGCTGTTTTTT.

V is TRBV27 and J is TRBJ2-7, with TRBD1 matching over 8 bases. The germline gives CDR1 MNHEY, CDR2 SMNVEV (reference sequence). The CDR3 runs 15 residues. V lost 8 bases to trimming and J lost 2 bases; unmatched junction nucleotides: 11. CDR3 residues: CASGVPGDRTYEQYF. In DNA, the CDR3 is TGTGCCAGCGGGGTACCGGGGGACAGGACCTACGAGCAGTACTTC.

This clonotype was observed a handful of times. CDR3 sequence (DNA): TGCAGTGCTACCACCATTGGGGAGCAGTTCTTC. Encoded protein: CSATTIGEQFF. The chain couples TRBV20-1 to TRBJ2-1; no clear D. The germline V gene has CDR1 DFQATT and CDR2 SNEGSKA (reference sequence). This CDR3 is built from 11 residues. V was pared by 4 bases and J by 10 bases, with 11 bases between.

This clonotype showed up just a few times. The V and J genes are TRBV12-3 or TRBV12-4 and TRBJ1-2; 9 bases agree with TRBD1. This CDR3 is built from 14 residues. Trimming at V came to 6 bases and at J to 5 bases, leaving 7 bases not matched to a gene. CDR3 amino acids: CASSRTGDGYGYTF. CDR3 nucleotide sequence: TGTGCCAGCAGCCGGACAGGGGATGGGTATGGCTACACCTTC.

The genes are TRBV6-5 and TRBJ2-7; 9 nucleotides match TRBD1. The germline V gene has CDR1 MNHEY and CDR2 SVGAGI. This CDR3 contains 15 residues. J lost 3 bases, V lost 1 base, and 4 bases had no gene match. The CDR3: CASSYYDRGNYEQYF. Written as DNA, the CDR3 is TGTGCCAGCAGTTACTATGACAGGGGGAACTACGAGCAGTACTTC.

A few counts support this clonotype. CDR3 loop: CACGDTEAFF. The CDR3 DNA follows: TGTGCCTGTGGGGACACTGAAGCTTTCTTT. The chain combines TRBV30 with TRBJ1-1; D remains unclear. The germline CDR1 and CDR2 sequences are GTSNPN and SVGIG (reference sequence). Deletions cut 6 bases from V and 3 bases from J, with 5 bases between. This CDR3 is 10 amino acids long.

The chain couples TRBV20-1 to TRBJ2-5, with a possible D match to TRBD1 (6 bases). This CDR3 contains 12 residues. Trimming cost V 6 bases and J 4 bases, with 12 bases left between them. Germline CDR1 is DFQATT and CDR2 is SNEGSKA (reference sequence). The DNA for the CDR3 is TGCAGTGCCCCGACAGGCTCAGAGACCCAGTACTTC. This gives the protein CSAPTGSETQYF.

V is TRBV28 and J is TRBJ2-4; 9 nucleotides align to TRBD2. V lost 4 bases to trimming and J lost 6 bases; unmatched junction nucleotides: 16. Germline loops: CDR1 MDHEN, CDR2 SYDVKM. The CDR3 length is 18 residues. CDR3 bases: TGTGCCAGCAGTTCCCTTCGTAGTCAGACTAGCGGTAGAAACATTCAGTACTTC. Amino acids: CASSSLRSQTSGRNIQYF.

Ten or more counts support this clonotype. The gene calls are TRBV6-6 and TRBJ2-2; D remains unclear. Germline CDR1 is MNHNY and CDR2 is SVGAGI (reference sequence). The CDR3 has 13 amino acids. V was pared by 0 bases and J by 4 bases, with 3 bases between. CDR3 sequence: CASSYSSTGELFF. The CDR3 DNA reads TGTGCCAGCAGTTACTCGAGCACCGGGGAGCTGTTTTTT.

The J gene is TRBJ1-2, the V gene TRBV10-3; 9 nucleotides align to TRBD1. The germline CDR1 and CDR2 sequences are ENHRY and SYGVKD. There are 13 residues in the CDR3. V was pared by 3 bases and J by 6 bases, with 2 bases of the junction left unmatched. The CDR3 region is CAISEQGANGYTF. For the CDR3, the DNA is TGTGCCATCAGTGAACAGGGGGCTAATGGCTACACCTTC.

This clonotype appeared many times. This sequence joins TRBV20-1 and TRBJ2-3, with 9 bases that match TRBD1. The CDR3 is 15 amino acids. V dropped 6 bases and J dropped 4; count of bases not matched to a gene: 11. The V gene's germline CDR1 is DFQATT and CDR2 SNEGSKA (reference sequence). The CDR3 region is CSALFPGQGADTQYF. CDR3 bases: TGCAGTGCCCTCTTTCCGGGACAGGGAGCAGATACGCAGTATTTT.

The sample holds a few counts of this clonotype. The rearrangement links TRBV20-1 to TRBJ2-3; 8 bases line up with TRBD2. The V segment lost 4 bases and the J segment 5 bases; nucleotides outside the gene matches: 2. The germline V gene encodes CDR1 DFQATT and CDR2 SNEGSKA (reference sequence). The CDR3 is made up of 12 amino acids. The CDR3 loop reads CSATGLGDTQYF. The CDR3 DNA follows: TGCAGTGCTACGGGACTAGGAGATACGCAGTATTTT.

The rearrangement links TRBV12-3 or TRBV12-4 to TRBJ2-5; D call uncertain. The length of the CDR3 is 13 residues. The V end was cut by 6 bases, the J end by 5 bases, with 13 bases between. The CDR3 nucleotides read TGTGCCAGCAGCTTCCAGAGACGGGAGACCCAGTACTTC. The encoded protein is CASSFQRRETQYF.

This chain links TRBV5-5 with TRBJ2-3; D is possibly TRBD2 (5 bases). Germline lookup yields CDR1 SGHKS and CDR2 YYEKEE (reference sequence). The CDR3 is made up of 13 amino acids. The V end was cut by 3 bases, the J end by 7 bases, with 12 bases between. CDR3 protein: CASSYTGMNTQYF. CDR3 nucleotides: TGTGCCAGCAGCTATACCGGGATGAATACGCAGTATTTT. The whole variable domain, filled in from reference TRBV5-5 and TRBJ2-3, reads DAGVTQSPTHLIKTRGQQVTLRCSPISGHKSVSWYQQVLGQGPQFIFQYYEKEERGRGNFPDRFSARQFPNYSSELNVNALLLGDSALYLCASSYTGMNTQYFGPGTRLTVL.

This chain uses TRBV15 with TRBJ2-5; D unresolved. The germline CDR1 and CDR2 sequences are LNHNV and YYDKDF (reference sequence). V was cut by 0 bases and J by 5 bases, with 7 bases left in between. The CDR3 consists of 13 residues. The CDR3 here is CATSRDVLETQYF. The CDR3 coding sequence is TGTGCCACCAGCAGAGATGTTTTGGAGACCCAGTACTTC.

The CDR3 DNA reads as TGTGCCGGTGGAGGCTCCGGGGCCTACGAGCAGTACTTC. Its translation: CAGGGSGAYEQYF. The V gene is TRBV7-9, the J gene TRBJ2-7; perhaps TRBD2 as D (5 bases). The CDR3 is 13 residues long. The V end lost 11 bases, the J end lost 2 bases, and 16 bases lay between the germline ends. Germline V gene data show CDR1 as SEHNR and CDR2 as FQNEAQ (reference sequence).

This clonotype has more than one count but fewer than ten. As DNA, the CDR3 is TGTGCCAGCAGCCAAGTGCCAGCGGGAGGAGAGCAGTACTTC. It specifies CASSQVPAGGEQYF. This sequence joins TRBV3-1 and TRBJ2-7, with 9 bases fitting TRBD2. This CDR3 comprises 14 residues. Trimming cost V 1 base and J 7 bases; bases outside gene matches: 5. The germline V gene has CDR1 LGHDT and CDR2 YNNKEL (reference sequence).

In its sample, this clonotype was seen many times. This rearrangement joins TRBV9 to TRBJ2-7; D possibly matches TRBD1 or TRBD2 (5 bases each). The CDR3 has 14 amino acids. CDR1 SGDLS and CDR2 YYNGEE come from the germline V gene. The V and J ends lost 0 bases and 2 bases respectively, with 9 bases between them. The CDR3 is CASSVDGTTYEQYF. Here the CDR3 DNA reads TGTGCCAGCAGCGTAGACGGGACCACCTACGAGCAGTACTTC.

This clonotype has only a few counts. The rearrangement uses TRBV25-1 and TRBJ2-7; 9 bases map to TRBD1. The trim removed 2 bases at V and 4 bases at J, leaving 9 bases unmatched. Germline-derived CDR1 and CDR2 are MGHDK and SYGVNS. The CDR3 spans 16 residues. CDR3 sequence reads: CASSETGGTGYYEQYF. CDR3 DNA: TGTGCCAGCAGTGAAACCGGAGGGACAGGGTATTACGAGCAGTACTTC.

V gene TRBV2 combines with J gene TRBJ2-7; D is perhaps TRBD1 (5 bases). The germline CDR1 and CDR2 sequences are SNHLY and FYNNEI. Trimming pared 7 bases from V and 1 base from J, leaving 14 bases between. The CDR3 runs to 14 residues. CDR3 region: CASMYQGISYEQYF. The CDR3 coding sequence is TGTGCCAGCATGTATCAGGGTATATCCTACGAGCAGTACTTC.

This clonotype has a handful of counts. The chain links TRBV15 to TRBJ2-5; 7 bases match TRBD1. The trim removed 5 bases at V and 5 bases at J, leaving 8 bases unmatched. The CDR3 totals 14 residues. Germline CDR1 LNHNV, CDR2 YYDKDF (reference sequence). DNA of the CDR3: TGTGCCACCAGCCGAGGGTCGACAGGGGAGACCCAGTACTTC. This sequence encodes CATSRGSTGETQYF. The whole variable domain, remainder taken from reference TRBV15 and TRBJ2-5, is DAMVIQNPRYQVTQFGKPVTLSCSQTLNHNVMYWYQQKSSQAPKLLFHYYDKDFNNEADTPDNFQSRRPNTSFCFLDIRSPGLGDTAMYLCATSRGSTGETQYFGPGTRLLVL.

This clonotype was seen at least ten times. The chain joins TRBV12-3 or TRBV12-4 to TRBJ2-1; D unresolved. CDR3 length: 15 residues. The germline V and J ends were trimmed by 2 bases and 1 base, with 9 bases remaining between them. CDR3 sequence reads: CASSLSAYSYNEQFF. The CDR3 nucleotides read TGTGCCAGCAGTTTATCGGCTTATTCCTACAATGAGCAGTTCTTC.

The CDR3 bases are TGTGCCAGCAGGAAAGCTAGAGGAGGGACAATGGGTGAGCAGTACTTC. It translates to CASRKARGGTMGEQYF. The rearrangement uses TRBV7-2 and TRBJ2-7; D may match TRBD1 or TRBD2 (6 bases each). Germline V gene data show CDR1 as SGHTA and CDR2 as FQGNSA. Trimming shortened V by 6 bases and J by 7 bases, and 25 bases separated the two germline ends. The length of the CDR3 is 16 residues. The variable domain in full, completed from reference TRBV7-2 and TRBJ2-7, reads GAGVSQSPSNKVTEKGKDVELRCDPISGHTALYWYRQSLGQGLEFLIYFQGNSAPDKSGLPSDRFSAERTGGSVSTLTIQRTQQEDSAVYLCASRKARGGTMGEQYFGPGTRLTVT.